Described below is a single TCR beta chain sequence and its context. This sample is part of a study of identical twins. The CDR3 is 13 amino acids. Trimming removed 6 bases at V and 5 bases at J, with 13 bases between. TCRdb called the 5' RACE reads again in MiXCR, with one record for every CDR3 protein. The sample shows over 500,000 distinct CDR3 sequences, approximately 22% of them seen only once. This sample was also put to use in a study of T cells expressing NK-cell markers. That paper notes: Just one sequenced donor of eight was HCMV-seronegative, while seven were seropositive. For about six donors, the dominant NKG2C+ clonotypes made up about 1.0-8% of their CD8+ T cells.

The TCR was taken from a woman aged 18-29 years in good health. The chain joins TRBV12-3 or TRBV12-4 to TRBJ2-5; the D gene is possibly TRBD2 (6 bases). The sample consisted of CD4+ T cells sorted from blood. The CDR3 DNA reads TGTGCCAGCAGCCGGGGGTTTCGGGAGACCCAGTACTTC. Translation: CASSRGFRETQYF.